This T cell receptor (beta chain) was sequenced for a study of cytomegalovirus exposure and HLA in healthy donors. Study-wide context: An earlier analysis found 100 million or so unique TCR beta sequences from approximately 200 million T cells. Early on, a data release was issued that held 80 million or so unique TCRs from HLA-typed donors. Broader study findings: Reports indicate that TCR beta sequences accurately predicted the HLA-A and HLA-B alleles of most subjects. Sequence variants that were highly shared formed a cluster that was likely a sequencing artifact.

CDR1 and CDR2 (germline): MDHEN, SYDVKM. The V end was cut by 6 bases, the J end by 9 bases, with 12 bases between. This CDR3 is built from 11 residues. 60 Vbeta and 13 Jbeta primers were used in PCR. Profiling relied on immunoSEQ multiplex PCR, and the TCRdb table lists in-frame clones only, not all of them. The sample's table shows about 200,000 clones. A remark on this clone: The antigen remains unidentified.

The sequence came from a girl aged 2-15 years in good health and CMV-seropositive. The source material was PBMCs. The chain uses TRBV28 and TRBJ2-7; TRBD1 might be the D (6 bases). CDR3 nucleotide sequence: TGTGCCAGCAGCCTAGAGACAGGGCAGTACTTC. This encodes CASSLETGQYF. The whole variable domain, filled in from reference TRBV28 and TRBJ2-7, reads DVKVTQSSRYLVKRTGEKVFLECVQDMDHENMFWYRQDPGLGLRLIYFSYDVKMKEKGDIPEGYSVSREKKERFSLILESASTNQTSMYLCASSLETGQYFGPGTRLTVT.